This TCR beta chain emerged from a study of human T cells and chemical hapten exposure. On the study more broadly: It was small differences in pooled library volume that mainly caused per-sample TCR yields to vary.

Overall study results and limits: As the donors had alopecia, their immune response may differ from healthy people's. There were significantly more large CDR3 similarity clusters among expanded TCRs than among controls.

This clonotype has just a few counts. The antigen is unknown. The germline V gene has CDR1 SGHTA and CDR2 FQGNSA. Trimming cost V 4 bases and J 4 bases, with 22 bases left between them. The CDR3 length is 18 residues. Regarding time point: patch test 3, about 24 weeks after DPC sensitization. As for treatment: therapeutic diphenylcyclopropenone sensitization with weekly scalp DPC. The study's library attached unique molecular identifiers to single cDNA molecules. TCRdb used MiXCR to reprocess the RACE reads, holding one entry per CDR3 protein. The sample contains roughly 60,000 distinct CDR3 sequences, around 12% of which appear only once.

The origin of this receptor is a man between 25 and 39 years old with alopecia areata. Some clones in this sample may be carry-over from other donors' samples. This sequence joins TRBV7-2 and TRBJ2-2; possible D gene TRBD2, 6 bases. Sequencing used whole blood, obtained in connection with sensitization to the hapten diphenylcyclopropenone (DPC). CDR3 DNA: TGTGCCAGCAGCTCCTCAGGAGGGCGGGGCCTCCTCACCGGGGAGCTGTTTTTT. Protein sequence: CASSSSGGRGLLTGELFF.